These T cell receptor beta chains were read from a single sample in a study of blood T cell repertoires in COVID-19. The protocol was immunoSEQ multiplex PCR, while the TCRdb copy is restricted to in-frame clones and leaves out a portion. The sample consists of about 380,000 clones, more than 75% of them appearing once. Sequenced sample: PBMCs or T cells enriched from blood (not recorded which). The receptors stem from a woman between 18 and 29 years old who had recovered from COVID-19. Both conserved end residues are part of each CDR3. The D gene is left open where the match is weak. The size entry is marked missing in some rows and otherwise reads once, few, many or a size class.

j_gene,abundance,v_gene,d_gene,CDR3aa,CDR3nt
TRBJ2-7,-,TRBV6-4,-,CASRSWVGCTKDRFAYEQYF,TGTGCCAGTAGGTCATGGGTTGGTTGCACCAAGGACAGATTTGCCTACGAGCAGTACTTC
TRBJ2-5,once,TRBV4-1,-,CASSPYRVRETQYF,TGCGCCAGCAGCCCGTACAGGGTTCGAGAGACCCAGTACTTC
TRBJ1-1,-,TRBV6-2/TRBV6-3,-,CASSYEQGRLMNTEAFF,TGTGCCAGCAGTTACGAACAGGGCCGACTCATGAACACTGAAGCTTTCTTT
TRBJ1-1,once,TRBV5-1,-,CASSVEPDTEAFF,TGCGCCAGCAGCGTGGAGCCGGACACTGAAGCTTTCTTT
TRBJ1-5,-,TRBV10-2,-,CASSLVDQPQHF,TGCGCCAGCAGTCTGGTAGATCAGCCCCAGCATTTT
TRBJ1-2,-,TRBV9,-,CASSVREYGYTF,TGTGCCAGCAGCGTCCGAGAGTATGGCTACACCTTC
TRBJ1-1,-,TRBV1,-,CTSSQGARQGDPLTEAFF,TGCACCAGCAGCCAAGGGGCCCGACAGGGGGACCCTCTTACTGAAGCTTTCTTT
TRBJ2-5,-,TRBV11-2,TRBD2,CASSLAPSGQETQYF,TGTGCCAGCAGCTTAGCCCCTAGCGGGCAAGAGACCCAGTACTTC
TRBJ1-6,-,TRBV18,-,CASSPSGGSGSPLHF,TGTGCCAGCTCACCATCGGGAGGGTCAGGGTCACCCCTCCACTTT
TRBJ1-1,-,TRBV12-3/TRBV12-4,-,CASSLEHTEAFF,TGTGCCAGCAGTTTAGAGCATACTGAAGCTTTCTTT
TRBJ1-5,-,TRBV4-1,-,CASSQGQNSNQPQHF,TGCGCCAGCAGCCAAGGACAGAATAGCAATCAGCCCCAGCATTTT
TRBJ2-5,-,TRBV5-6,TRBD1,CASSSTGGIETQYF,TGTGCCAGCAGCTCGACAGGGGGTATAGAGACCCAGTACTTC
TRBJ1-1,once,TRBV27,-,CASSLSGETTEAFF,TGTGCCAGCAGTTTATCCGGGGAAACTACTGAAGCTTTCTTT
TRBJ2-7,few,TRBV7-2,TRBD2,CASRLTSGGYEQYF,TGTGCCAGCAGGCTGACTAGCGGGGGCTACGAGCAGTACTTC
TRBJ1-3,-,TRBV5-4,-,CASSFTGSSGNTIYF,TGTGCCAGCAGCTTCACAGGGTCTTCTGGAAACACCATATATTTT
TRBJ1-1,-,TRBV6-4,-,CASSPSFGSTEAFF,TGTGCCAGCAGCCCGAGTTTCGGGAGCACTGAAGCTTTCTTT
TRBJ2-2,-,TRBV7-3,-,CASSLGHTTGELFF,TGTGCCAGCAGCTTGGGACATACCACCGGGGAGCTGTTTTTT
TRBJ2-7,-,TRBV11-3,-,CASSPGATMNEQYF,TGTGCCAGCAGCCCGGGCGCGACTATGAACGAGCAGTACTTC
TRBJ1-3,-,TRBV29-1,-,CSVVTPGNTIYF,TGCAGCGTTGTGACTCCTGGAAACACCATATATTTT
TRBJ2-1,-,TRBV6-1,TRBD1,CASSEADRVQSEQFF,TGTGCCAGCAGTGAAGCAGACAGGGTGCAAAGTGAGCAGTTCTTC
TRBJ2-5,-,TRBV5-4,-,CASSPPSQETQYF,TGTGCCAGCAGCCCGCCCAGCCAAGAGACCCAGTACTTC
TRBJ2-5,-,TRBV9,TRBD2,CASSVGGGAWETQYF,TGTGCCAGCAGCGTAGGCGGGGGGGCCTGGGAGACCCAGTACTTC
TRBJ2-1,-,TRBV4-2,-,CASSLDRMAYNEQFF,TGTGCCAGCAGCCTGGACAGAATGGCCTACAATGAGCAGTTCTTC
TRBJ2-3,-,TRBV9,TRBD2,CASSVVLAGGGLGDTQYF,TGTGCCAGCAGCGTAGTCCTAGCGGGGGGTGGTCTGGGAGATACGCAGTATTTT
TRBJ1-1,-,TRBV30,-,CAWSVLAYTEAFF,TGTGCCTGGAGTGTTCTAGCCTACACTGAAGCTTTCTTT
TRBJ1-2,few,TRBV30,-,CAWIRVHGYTF,TGTGCCTGGATACGGGTACATGGCTACACCTTC
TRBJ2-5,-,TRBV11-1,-,CASSLEVGGRGETQYF,TGTGCCAGCAGCTTAGAGGTCGGGGGGCGCGGAGAGACCCAGTACTTC
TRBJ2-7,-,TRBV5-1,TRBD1,CASSLGDSQHEQYF,TGCGCCAGCAGCTTGGGGGACAGTCAACACGAGCAGTACTTC
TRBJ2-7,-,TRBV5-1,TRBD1,CASSKGQGRWYEQYF,TGCGCCAGCAGCAAGGGACAGGGGAGGTGGTACGAGCAGTACTTC
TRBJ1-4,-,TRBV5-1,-,CASSIGRDGEKLFF,TGCGCCAGCAGCATTGGGCGGGACGGTGAAAAACTGTTTTTT
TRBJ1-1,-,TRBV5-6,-,CASSLDAGENTEAFF,TGTGCCAGCAGCTTGGATGCGGGGGAAAACACTGAAGCTTTCTTT
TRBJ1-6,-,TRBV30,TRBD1,CAWRGQGAHSPLHF,TGTGCCTGGAGGGGACAGGGGGCTCATTCACCCCTCCACTTT
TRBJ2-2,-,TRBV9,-,CASSDRHSNSGGELFF,TGTGCCAGCAGCGACCGACACTCCAACAGTGGCGGGGAGCTGTTTTTT
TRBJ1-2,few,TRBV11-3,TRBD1,CASTPQRDRARNYGYTF,TGTGCCAGCACTCCACAAAGGGACAGGGCACGCAACTATGGCTACACCTTC
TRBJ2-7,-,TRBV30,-,CAWRTDYEQYF,TGTGCCTGGAGGACTGACTACGAGCAGTACTTC
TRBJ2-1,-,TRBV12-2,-,CASRLLTSGNEQFF,TGTGCAAGTCGCTTACTCACTAGCGGAAATGAGCAGTTCTTC
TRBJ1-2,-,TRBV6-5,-,CASSYSPIQGRSGYTF,TGTGCCAGCAGTTACTCGCCAATACAGGGAAGGAGTGGCTACACCTTC
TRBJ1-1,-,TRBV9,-,CASSVAWGGEAFF,TGTGCCAGCAGCGTAGCTTGGGGGGGCGAAGCTTTCTTT
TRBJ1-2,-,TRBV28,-,CASSFSVYGYTF,TGTGCCAGCAGTTTTTCGGTCTATGGCTACACCTTC
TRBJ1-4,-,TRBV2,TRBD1,CASSEDRGATNEKLFF,TGTGCCAGCAGTGAAGACAGGGGAGCAACTAATGAAAAACTGTTTTTT
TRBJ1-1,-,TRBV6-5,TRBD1,CASRGQERVNTEAFF,TGTGCCAGCAGGGGACAGGAGAGAGTGAACACTGAAGCTTTCTTT
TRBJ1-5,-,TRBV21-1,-,CASSRRKGDQPQHF,TGTGCCAGCAGCAGAAGGAAAGGGGATCAGCCCCAGCATTTT
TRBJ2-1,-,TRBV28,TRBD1,CASSPGTGGNEQFF,TGTGCCAGCAGTCCTGGGACAGGAGGGAATGAGCAGTTCTTC
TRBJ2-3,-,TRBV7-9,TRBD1,CASSAGQDFTDTQYF,TGTGCCAGCAGCGCAGGACAGGACTTCACAGATACGCAGTATTTT
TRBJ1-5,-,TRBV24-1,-,CATSGLGNQPQHF,TGTGCCACCAGTGGCCTAGGCAATCAGCCCCAGCATTTT
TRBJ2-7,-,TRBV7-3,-,CASSQPGLKYPYEQYF,TGTGCCAGCAGCCAACCGGGACTGAAATATCCCTACGAGCAGTACTTC
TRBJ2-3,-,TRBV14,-,CASSQGRWPVTDTQYF,TGTGCCAGCAGCCAAGGGAGGTGGCCCGTCACAGATACGCAGTATTTT
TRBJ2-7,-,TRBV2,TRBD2,CASIPTSGQNEQYF,TGTGCCAGCATTCCGACTAGCGGGCAAAACGAGCAGTACTTC
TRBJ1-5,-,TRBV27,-,CASSFRGNQPQHF,TGTGCCAGCAGTTTCCGGGGCAATCAGCCCCAGCATTTT
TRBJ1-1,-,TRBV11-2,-,CASSHTRAHTEAFF,TGTGCCAGCAGCCACACCAGGGCGCACACTGAAGCTTTCTTT
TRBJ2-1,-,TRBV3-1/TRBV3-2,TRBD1,CASSRPDRVYEQFF,TGTGCCAGCAGCCGCCCCGACAGGGTCTACGAGCAGTTCTTC
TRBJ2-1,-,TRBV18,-,CASSPPHRTYNEQFF,TGTGCCAGCTCACCCCCTCACAGGACCTACAATGAGCAGTTCTTC
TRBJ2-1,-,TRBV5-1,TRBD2,CASRTWGLAGSNEQFF,TGCGCCAGCCGAACCTGGGGACTAGCGGGCTCCAATGAGCAGTTCTTC
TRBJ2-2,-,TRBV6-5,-,CASSLTRTGTGELFF,TGTGCCAGCAGTCTAACAAGGACGGGGACCGGGGAGCTGTTTTTT
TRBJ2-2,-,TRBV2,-,CASSGQVNTGELFF,TGTGCCAGCAGTGGGCAGGTGAACACCGGGGAGCTGTTTTTT
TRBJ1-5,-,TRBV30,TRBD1,CAWSVRQGGQPQHF,TGTGCCTGGAGTGTACGACAGGGTGGTCAGCCCCAGCATTTT
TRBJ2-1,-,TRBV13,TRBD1,CASSLAGGQGINEQFF,TGTGCCAGCAGCTTAGCAGGCGGACAGGGGATTAATGAGCAGTTCTTC